One and the same sample provided the 32 T cell receptor beta chains below, sequenced in a study of OX40 agonist ivuxolimab in advanced cancers. Profiling relied on immunoSEQ multiplex PCR, and the TCRdb table lists in-frame clones only, not all of them. The sample has fewer than 30,000 clones, approximately 81% seen once. The sample consisted of CD4+ or CD8+ T cells sorted from blood, taken in a trial of the OX40 agonist ivuxolimab. All receptors come from an adult with an advanced solid tumor such as melanoma, head and neck, liver or kidney cancer.

The chain links TRBV6-1 to TRBJ2-7; tentatively, D is TRBD1 (6 bases). V gave up 4 bases and J gave up 0 bases, with 10 bases separating them. Germline lookup yields CDR1 MNHNS and CDR2 SASEGT. The CDR3 extends over 14 amino acids. The CDR3 nucleotides read TGTGCCAGCAGTGCCCGGGACAACTCCTACGAGCAGTACTTC. Encoded protein: CASSARDNSYEQYF.

V usage is TRBV5-5 and J usage is TRBJ2-7; TRBD1 might be the D (5 bases). CDR1 SGHKS and CDR2 YYEKEE come from the germline V gene (reference sequence). V was clipped by 0 bases and J by 2 bases, with 12 bases between them. The CDR3 covers 15 residues. Here the CDR3 reads CASSLVGQGTYEQYF. For the CDR3, the DNA is TGTGCCAGCAGCTTGGTGGGGCAGGGTACCTACGAGCAGTACTTC.

This chain connects TRBV29-1 to TRBJ2-1; D is ambiguous. The germline V gene has CDR1 SQVTM and CDR2 ANQGSEA. Between the trimmed V and J ends, which lost 7 bases and 5 bases, there was a span of 9 bases. The CDR3 length is 11 residues. The CDR3 protein is CSGRWHNEQFF. CDR3 DNA: TGCAGCGGAAGGTGGCACAATGAGCAGTTCTTC.

The rearrangement uses TRBV4-2 and TRBJ2-5; 7 nucleotides align to TRBD2. The germline gives CDR1 LGHNA, CDR2 YNFKEQ. V lost 0 bases and J lost 3; bases outside the gene matches: 16. The CDR3 covers 19 residues. The CDR3 protein is CASSQEGLGAGAAKETQYF. In DNA form, the CDR3 reads TGTGCCAGCAGCCAAGAAGGGCTTGGGGCGGGAGCTGCAAAAGAGACCCAGTACTTC.

The chain uses TRBV7-9 and TRBJ1-4; D gene unclear. This CDR3 is built from 13 residues. Deletions cut 5 bases from V and 8 bases from J, with 12 bases between. Germline V gives CDR1 SEHNR, CDR2 FQNEAQ (reference sequence). This CDR3 reads CASSQTPGEKLFF. The DNA for the CDR3 is TGTGCCAGCAGCCAAACCCCGGGCGAAAAACTGTTTTTT.

The rearrangement uses TRBV6-1 and TRBJ1-1; the D gene is possibly TRBD1 (5 bases). V was shortened by 7 bases and J by 5 bases, with 17 bases between the two germline ends. This CDR3 comprises 14 residues. CDR1 is MNHNS, CDR2 SASEGT, per germline. CDR3 DNA sequence: TGTGCCAGCAATATATTGGGGGGAGGAACTGAAGCTTTCTTT. Residues: CASNILGGGTEAFF.

This chain uses TRBV9 with TRBJ1-1; TRBD1 matches at 8 bases. Germline CDR1 is SGDLS and CDR2 is YYNGEE. The CDR3 length is 15 residues. The J segment lost 3 bases and the V segment lost 3 bases, leaving 7 bases of the junction unmatched. This CDR3 is CASSASRGPDTEAFF. As DNA, the CDR3 is TGTGCCAGCAGCGCGAGCAGGGGGCCGGACACTGAAGCTTTCTTT.

This clone was found a few times. This chain uses TRBV9 with TRBJ2-7, with 11 bases identical to TRBD2. J was trimmed by 3 bases and V by 2 bases; bases with no gene match: 1. Looked up from germline, CDR1 is SGDLS and CDR2 is YYNGEE. This CDR3 is 14 amino acids long. The chain's CDR3 is CASSVGTSGYEQYF. In DNA, the CDR3 is TGTGCCAGCAGCGTGGGGACTAGCGGCTACGAGCAGTACTTC. Based on the CDR3 plus reference TRBV9 and TRBJ2-7, the full variable domain is DSGVTQTPKHLITATGQRVTLRCSPRSGDLSVYWYQQSLDQGLQFLIQYYNGEERAKGNILERFSAQQFPDLHSELNLSSLELGDSALYFCASSVGTSGYEQYFGPGTRLTVT.

The chain has TRBV9 and TRBJ1-4, with 9 positions matching TRBD1. The ends lost 3 bases at V and 7 bases at J; junction bases unmatched: 13. Germline lookup yields CDR1 SGDLS and CDR2 YYNGEE. The CDR3 loop spans 17 amino acids. The CDR3 bases are TGTGCCAGCAGCGCCAGAACAGGGGGCGCTGAGGTTGAAAAACTGTTTTTT. Residues: CASSARTGGAEVEKLFF. Looking up the rest from reference TRBV9 and TRBJ1-4 gives the full variable domain: DSGVTQTPKHLITATGQRVTLRCSPRSGDLSVYWYQQSLDQGLQFLIQYYNGEERAKGNILERFSAQQFPDLHSELNLSSLELGDSALYFCASSARTGGAEVEKLFFGSGTQLSVL.

The chain employs TRBV10-3 and TRBJ2-7; 8 bases line up with TRBD1. The V gene's germline CDR1 is ENHRY and CDR2 SYGVKD. V lost 9 bases to trimming and J lost 2 bases; unmatched junction nucleotides: 6. CDR3 size: 13 residues. CDR3 residues: CAINSGQAYEQYF. The CDR3 DNA is TGTGCCATAAATTCGGGACAGGCCTACGAGCAGTACTTC.

The rearrangement joins TRBV4-1 to TRBJ2-1; no reliable D call. This CDR3 spans 17 amino acids. In germline, CDR1 is MGHRA, CDR2 YSYEKL. V was clipped by 4 bases and J by 3 bases, with 19 bases between them. The CDR3 sequence is CASSPDGGRNVYNEQFF. CDR3 nucleotides: TGCGCCAGCAGCCCAGACGGTGGCAGGAACGTCTACAATGAGCAGTTCTTC.

This clone occurred once. The chain couples TRBV13 to TRBJ2-7; 8 bases match TRBD1. Per the germline V gene, CDR1 is PRHDT and CDR2 is FYEKMQ (reference sequence). The CDR3 has 15 residues. The junction had 6 bases not matched to a gene; V was cut back by 0 bases and J by 5 bases. Written as DNA, the CDR3 is TGTGCCAGCAGCTTAGGGGTGGGCAGGGGGCACGAGCAGTACTTC. Translated, it gives CASSLGVGRGHEQYF.

The V gene is TRBV27, the J gene TRBJ2-2, with D perhaps matching TRBD1 (6 bases). Trimming pared 6 bases from V and 6 bases from J, leaving 8 bases between. The CDR3 contains 12 residues. Germline loops: CDR1 MNHEY, CDR2 SMNVEV (reference sequence). The CDR3 sequence: CASSRGSGELFF. The DNA of the CDR3 is TGTGCCAGCAGCAGGGGTTCCGGGGAGCTGTTTTTT.

The V call is TRBV7-8, the J call TRBJ2-5; 8 positions agree with TRBD2. CDR3 length equals 14 residues. Germline V gene sequence: CDR1 SGHVS, CDR2 FQNEAQ. V was clipped by 1 base and J by 7 bases; unmatched bases: 5. This chain's CDR3 is CASSLGGLAGTQYF. The CDR3 DNA is TGTGCCAGCAGCTTAGGCGGGCTAGCGGGGACCCAGTACTTC.

The chain joins TRBV28 to TRBJ1-1, with D unclear. Looked up from germline, CDR1 is MDHEN and CDR2 is SYDVKM. CDR3 length: 12 amino acids. Trimming took off 0 bases at V and 6 bases at J, with 5 bases between the two ends. The CDR3 bases are TGTGCCAGCAGTTTATGGGGCTCTGAAGCTTTCTTT. This translates into CASSLWGSEAFF.

The chain carries TRBV4-2 and TRBJ2-3; 8 bases map to TRBD2. The germline V gene encodes CDR1 LGHNA and CDR2 YNFKEQ. The length of the CDR3 is 16 residues. Losses at the gene ends were 1 base for V and 4 bases for J; bases not matched to a gene: 7. Here the CDR3 reads CASSQVTGGVADTQYF. The CDR3, as DNA: TGTGCCAGCAGCCAAGTAACCGGGGGGGTGGCAGATACGCAGTATTTT.

By its share, this clone is large (0.1 to 1%). This sequence joins TRBV15 and TRBJ2-7; 10 bases align to TRBD2. The CDR3 sequence is 13 residues long. J lost 7 bases, V lost 2 bases, and 2 bases had no gene match. Germline CDR1 reads LNHNV; CDR2 reads YYDKDF (reference sequence). CDR3 residues: CATSRLAGEEQYF. The CDR3 DNA reads as TGTGCCACCAGCAGACTAGCGGGAGAAGAGCAGTACTTC.

The V gene is TRBV2, the J gene TRBJ2-6; the D is unclear. Germline CDR1 is SNHLY and CDR2 is FYNNEI. Trimming removed 5 bases from V and 4 bases from J, with 9 bases in between. The CDR3 consists of 14 residues. Written as DNA, the CDR3 is TGTGCCAGCAGTCCCACGTCCGGGGCCAACGTCCTGACTTTC. Encoded protein: CASSPTSGANVLTF.

This clone appeared a single time. The CDR3 nucleotides read TGTGCCAGCAGTTCCACAGGGGACTCTGCCCTCTCGACCGGGGAGCTGTTTTTT. Protein sequence: CASSSTGDSALSTGELFF. The rearrangement uses TRBV2 and TRBJ2-2; a possible D gene is TRBD1 (7 bases). The germline V and J ends were trimmed by 5 bases and 5 bases, with 24 bases remaining between them. Germline V gene lookup returns CDR1 SNHLY and CDR2 FYNNEI. The length of the CDR3 is 18 residues.

The chain uses TRBV14 and TRBJ2-1; D is ambiguous. The CDR3 spans 13 residues. Per germline, CDR1 SGHDN and CDR2 FVKESK. V lost 5 bases and J 8 bases, leaving 13 bases between the germline ends. The CDR3 DNA follows: TGTGCCAGCAGCGACCGGGTAGTGGATGAGCAGTTCTTC. Its protein product is CASSDRVVDEQFF.

The chain has TRBV2 and TRBJ2-7; a possible D gene is TRBD2 (5 bases). V lost 6 bases, J lost 0 bases, and 18 bases lay in between. CDR3 length: 16 residues. Germline V gives CDR1 SNHLY, CDR2 FYNNEI. The CDR3 sequence is CASSARRVGNSYEQYF. The CDR3 bases are TGTGCCAGCAGCGCTCGGCGGGTCGGGAACTCCTACGAGCAGTACTTC.

The rearrangement uses TRBV29-1 and TRBJ2-3; no reliable D call. This CDR3 has 10 residues. Germline CDR1 and CDR2: SQVTM and ANQGSEA. Trimming took off 2 bases at V and 8 bases at J, with 5 bases between the two ends. The chain's CDR3 is CSVEFGTQYF. In DNA form, the CDR3 reads TGCAGCGTTGAATTTGGTACGCAGTATTTT.

This clone occurred a few times. V usage is TRBV27 and J usage is TRBJ1-5; a possible D gene is TRBD1 (6 bases). V was trimmed by 1 base and J by 1 base, leaving 11 bases between them. The CDR3 totals 16 residues. Germline loops: CDR1 MNHEY, CDR2 SMNVEV (reference sequence). In nucleotides, the CDR3 is TGTGCCAGCAGTTTATACAGGGATTCGAGCAATCAGCCCCAGCATTTT. Protein sequence: CASSLYRDSSNQPQHF.

This clone has just one count. The chain has TRBV4-2 and TRBJ1-2; the match to TRBD1 covers 7 bases. CDR3 length: 17 residues. Germline CDR1 LGHNA, CDR2 YNFKEQ. Unmatched junction bases numbered 13, after V lost 1 base and J lost 5 bases. In DNA form, the CDR3 reads TGTGCCAGCAGCCAAGTAACATGGGAACAGGGGTCTTATGGCTACACCTTC. It translates to CASSQVTWEQGSYGYTF.

This clone was picked up one time. The rearrangement joins TRBV27 to TRBJ2-1; D uncertain. This CDR3 is 14 amino acids long. In germline, CDR1 is MNHEY, CDR2 SMNVEV (reference sequence). V was shortened by 1 base and J by 4 bases, with 8 bases between the two germline ends. CDR3 in DNA: TGTGCCAGCAGTTTATTTTCCGGGTACAATGAGCAGTTCTTC. It yields the protein CASSLFSGYNEQFF.

The chain recombines TRBV7-9 with TRBJ2-7; 7 nucleotides line up with TRBD2. The CDR3 contains 14 residues. The junction had 6 bases not matched to a gene; V was cut back by 5 bases and J by 2 bases. The germline V gene encodes CDR1 SEHNR and CDR2 FQNEAQ (reference sequence). CDR3 in DNA: TGTGCCAGCAGCCCCGGGGGAGGGACCTACGAGCAGTACTTC. It specifies CASSPGGGTYEQYF.

J is TRBJ2-1 and V is TRBV7-9, with D perhaps matching TRBD2 (5 bases). CDR1 and CDR2 (germline): SEHNR, FQNEAQ (reference sequence). The V end lost 4 bases, the J end lost 6 bases, and 7 bases lay between the germline ends. This CDR3 contains 12 residues. The DNA of the CDR3 is TGTGCCAGCAGCTACGGGATCAATGAGCAGTTCTTC. The encoded protein is CASSYGINEQFF.

The V and J genes are TRBV9 and TRBJ2-3, with a possible D match to TRBD2 (7 bases). Trimming left V 3 bases short and J 2 bases short, with 13 bases between. CDR3 size: 15 residues. Germline V gene data show CDR1 as SGDLS and CDR2 as YYNGEE. CDR3 sequence (DNA): TGTGCCAGCAGCGACCAGGGGACTATCACAGATACGCAGTATTTT. Protein: CASSDQGTITDTQYF.

The chain carries TRBV6-5 and TRBJ2-5; 11 positions match TRBD1. Germline trimming cut 6 bases from V and 4 bases from J; bases unmatched to any gene: 7. Germline V lookup: CDR1 MNHEY, CDR2 SVGAGI. The CDR3 loop spans 15 amino acids. The CDR3 loop is CASSPGQGVVETQYF. The CDR3 nucleotides read TGTGCCAGCAGCCCGGGACAGGGGGTTGTAGAGACCCAGTACTTC.

The rearrangement links TRBV15 to TRBJ2-1, with 8 bases that match TRBD2. Germline CDR1 LNHNV, CDR2 YYDKDF (reference sequence). V was pared by 3 bases and J by 4 bases, with 11 bases of the junction left unmatched. The CDR3 totals 17 residues. The CDR3 sequence: CATSRAKSGGGYNEQFF. The CDR3 bases are TGTGCCACCAGCAGGGCGAAATCCGGCGGGGGGTACAATGAGCAGTTCTTC.

The chain uses TRBV4-1 and TRBJ2-7; 7 bases map to TRBD1. V trimming: 5 bases; J trimming: 4 bases; junction bases outside the gene matches: 5. Germline V CDR1 and CDR2: MGHRA, YSYEKL. This CDR3 is built from 13 residues. The CDR3 DNA is TGCGCCAGCAGCGCTACGACAGGGTACGAGCAGTACTTC. Its translation is CASSATTGYEQYF.

The CDR3 spells CASSQDSGGRGQPQHF. For the CDR3, the DNA is TGTGCCAGCAGCCAAGATTCAGGGGGGCGCGGACAGCCCCAGCATTTT. The chain couples TRBV4-2 to TRBJ1-5, with 7 bases lining up with TRBD1. Losses at the gene ends were 0 bases for V and 7 bases for J; bases not matched to a gene: 9. Germline loops: CDR1 LGHNA, CDR2 YNFKEQ. This CDR3 region has 16 residues.